The sequence of this TCR beta chain was determined in a study of shared clonotypes between healthy human individuals. This clone has a single count. This table comes from immunoSEQ multiplex PCR, and its TCRdb copy is limited to in-frame clones, with some not included. In the table there are about 2.3 million clones, approximately 90% of which are singletons. J lost 4 bases, V lost 8 bases, and 16 bases had no gene match. Germline assignment: CDR1 MGHRA and CDR2 YSYEKL. The CDR3 is 16 residues long. This TCR was sampled from a man aged 18 to 30 in good health. Some clones in this sample may be carry-over from other donors' samples. The chain uses TRBV4-1 and TRBJ2-5; 7 nucleotides agree with TRBD1. Sequencing was carried out using naive CD4+ T cells from PBMCs. Sample subset: CD45RA+ positively selected. CDR3 coding DNA: TGCGCCAGCGGGTATCCTGCTGTAGGGGGCGCAGAGACCCAGTACTTC. Protein: CASGYPAVGGAETQYF.